The 26 T cell receptor beta chains presented below share a single source sample, sequenced in a study of blood T cell repertoires in COVID-19. This table comes from immunoSEQ multiplex PCR, and its TCRdb copy is limited to in-frame clones, with some not included. This sample has about 210,000 clones, with 92% found just once. Sample: peripheral blood. The receptors derive from a man aged 25-45 years with acute or convalescent COVID-19.

The V gene is TRBV29-1, the J gene TRBJ2-5; D unclear. The CDR3 length is 12 residues. Trimming took 7 bases from V and 4 from J, leaving 13 bases between them. Germline CDR1 reads SQVTM; CDR2 reads ANQGSEA. Here the CDR3 DNA reads TGCAGCGGTACCGACGGAGCAGAGACCCAGTACTTC. Translation: CSGTDGAETQYF.

V usage is TRBV3-1 (or the pseudogene TRBV3-2) and J usage is TRBJ2-2, with 7 bases aligning to TRBD2. V lost 4 bases and J lost 1; bases outside the gene matches: 3. The germline gives CDR1 LGHDT, CDR2 YNNKEL (reference sequence). The CDR3 covers 15 residues. CDR3 amino acids: CASSPSGGNTGELFF. The CDR3 bases are TGTGCCAGCAGCCCTAGCGGAGGGAACACCGGGGAGCTGTTTTTT.

The V gene is TRBV5-4, the J gene TRBJ1-1; D is unresolved. Germline loops: CDR1 SGHNT, CDR2 YYREEE (reference sequence). The CDR3 is 15 amino acids. Trimming stripped 0 bases from V and 0 bases from J, with 9 bases between. CDR3: CASSLVPGLNTEAFF. CDR3 bases: TGTGCCAGCAGCTTGGTTCCAGGTTTGAACACTGAAGCTTTCTTT. The whole variable domain, filled in from reference TRBV5-4 and TRBJ1-1, reads ETGVTQSPTHLIKTRGQQVTLRCSSQSGHNTVSWYQQALGQGPQFIFQYYREEENGRGNFPPRFSGLQFPNYSSELNVNALELDDSALYLCASSLVPGLNTEAFFGQGTRLTVV.

V is TRBV3-1 (or the pseudogene TRBV3-2) and J is TRBJ1-1; D is ambiguous. V was clipped by 1 base and J by 0 bases, with 6 bases between them. Per germline, CDR1 LGHDT and CDR2 YNNKEL (reference sequence). This CDR3 has 14 residues. CDR3 DNA sequence: TGTGCCAGCAGCCAAGGACTCTTGAACACTGAAGCTTTCTTT. Translating gives CASSQGLLNTEAFF.

The V and J genes are TRBV7-8 and TRBJ1-2, with D possibly being TRBD1 (5 bases). CDR1 is SGHVS, CDR2 FQNEAQ, per germline. Trimming pared 5 bases from V and 4 bases from J, leaving 11 bases between. The CDR3 loop spans 13 amino acids. Here the CDR3 DNA reads TGTGCCAGCAGCCCGGGGGGGTCCTATGGCTACACCTTC. It codes for CASSPGGSYGYTF.

The chain is built from TRBV7-3 and TRBJ2-2; TRBD2 agrees at 10 bases. CDR1 SGHTA and CDR2 FQGTGA come from the germline V gene. CDR3 length: 17 residues. The V and J ends lost 5 bases and 7 bases, in that order; junction bases with no gene match: 13. This chain's CDR3 is CASSQYGLAAFDGELFF. CDR3 in DNA: TGTGCCAGCAGCCAATATGGACTAGCGGCCTTCGACGGGGAGCTGTTTTTT. Supplemented by reference TRBV7-3 and TRBJ2-2, the full variable domain reads GAGVSQTPSNKVTEKGKYVELRCDPISGHTALYWYRQSLGQGPEFLIYFQGTGAADDSGLPNDRFFAVRPEGSVSTLKIQRTERGDSAVYLCASSQYGLAAFDGELFFGEGSRLTVL.

The chain joins TRBV19 to TRBJ1-2, with a weak D call TRBD1 (5 bases). The CDR3 consists of 16 residues. Trimming left V 4 bases short and J 7 bases short, with 22 bases between. Looked up from germline, CDR1 is LNHDA and CDR2 is SQIVND (reference sequence). Here the CDR3 reads CASSNGEGPLVAGYTF. In nucleotides, the CDR3 is TGTGCCAGTAGTAACGGGGAGGGACCGCTGGTAGCTGGCTACACCTTC.

The V and J genes are TRBV7-9 and TRBJ1-3; D is perhaps TRBD1 (6 bases). The germline gives CDR1 SEHNR, CDR2 FQNEAQ (reference sequence). V lost 4 bases and J lost 4, with 11 bases in between. There are 14 residues in the CDR3. CDR3 sequence reads: CASSSGGAGNTIYF. The CDR3 DNA follows: TGTGCCAGCAGCTCTGGGGGGGCAGGAAACACCATATATTTT.

J is TRBJ2-7 and V is TRBV5-4, with 11 nucleotides matching TRBD2. Germline CDR1 SGHNT, CDR2 YYREEE (reference sequence). This CDR3 is 15 amino acids long. Unmatched junction bases numbered 2, after V lost 3 bases and J lost 0 bases. CDR3 protein: CASSSLAGGSYEQYF. DNA for the CDR3: TGTGCCAGCAGCTCTCTAGCGGGAGGCTCCTACGAGCAGTACTTC.

The chain couples TRBV5-5 to TRBJ2-2; a possible D gene is TRBD1 (6 bases). In germline, CDR1 is SGHKS, CDR2 YYEKEE (reference sequence). The CDR3 has 13 amino acids. V gave up 2 bases and J gave up 7 bases, with 9 bases separating them. The CDR3 sequence is CASSLQGIGELFF. CDR3 DNA: TGTGCCAGCAGCTTACAGGGAATCGGGGAGCTGTTTTTT.

V and J are TRBV28 and TRBJ1-6; D not certain. This CDR3 has 14 residues. Germline V gene data show CDR1 as MDHEN and CDR2 as SYDVKM. V was cut by 8 bases and J by 10 bases, with 18 bases left in between. The CDR3 nucleotides read TGTGCCAGCGCGGCGGGCCCGGGCCTCTCACCCCTCCACTTT. As protein: CASAAGPGLSPLHF.

This chain connects TRBV2 to TRBJ2-1, with D maybe TRBD2 (5 bases). The CDR3 length is 15 residues. V lost 6 bases and J lost 7, with 19 bases in between. CDR1 is SNHLY, CDR2 FYNNEI, per germline. This CDR3 reads CASRTRTGTGNEQFF. Written as DNA, the CDR3 is TGTGCCAGCAGGACGCGGACTGGCACGGGGAATGAGCAGTTCTTC. Based on the CDR3 plus reference TRBV2 and TRBJ2-1, the full variable domain is EPEVTQTPSHQVTQMGQEVILRCVPISNHLYFYWYRQILGQKVEFLVSFYNNEISEKSEIFDDQFSVERPDGSNFTLKIRSTKLEDSAMYFCASRTRTGTGNEQFFGPGTRLTVL.

The chain combines TRBV6-5 with TRBJ1-1; no reliable D call. The germline V and J ends were trimmed by 0 bases and 0 bases, with 8 bases remaining between them. Germline assignment: CDR1 MNHEY and CDR2 SVGAGI. The CDR3 is 15 residues long. The CDR3 sequence is CASSYSRAMNTEAFF. CDR3 nucleotide sequence: TGTGCCAGCAGTTACTCTCGAGCCATGAACACTGAAGCTTTCTTT.

This clone came up a few times. Here the CDR3 DNA reads TGTGCCAGCAGCGAGGGGGTGGGCATACGGTACAATGAGCAGTTCTTC. This translates into CASSEGVGIRYNEQFF. The chain links TRBV9 to TRBJ2-1; maybe TRBD1 (6 bases). The CDR3 has 16 residues. Trimming left V 3 bases short and J 4 bases short, with 17 bases between. CDR1 is SGDLS, CDR2 YYNGEE, per germline.

This chain uses TRBV6-5 with TRBJ1-2; a weak D match, TRBD1 (5 bases). The germline V and J ends were trimmed by 6 bases and 5 bases, with 19 bases remaining between them. Germline V gene lookup returns CDR1 MNHEY and CDR2 SVGAGI. The CDR3 has 15 amino acids. The CDR3 DNA reads as TGTGCCAGCAGGGGGGGAGGAGGTCTGGGTTATGGCTACACCTTC. It translates to CASRGGGGLGYGYTF.

This chain uses TRBV28 with TRBJ2-7; 8 bases align to TRBD2. Looked up from germline, CDR1 is MDHEN and CDR2 is SYDVKM. Trimming removed 6 bases from V and 3 bases from J; junction bases left unmatched: 10. This CDR3 is built from 15 residues. The CDR3 nucleotides read TGTGCCAGCAGCTCTGGGGCGGGAGGAAGCTACGAGCAGTACTTC. It specifies CASSSGAGGSYEQYF.

The chain uses TRBV5-4 and TRBJ2-1; a weak D match, TRBD1 (5 bases). This CDR3 is 16 amino acids long. Trimming took 2 bases from V and 5 from J, leaving 17 bases between them. Germline loops: CDR1 SGHNT, CDR2 YYREEE (reference sequence). The CDR3 region has the DNA TGTGCCAGCAGCTTAGCAGGGTCTGGTTGGGACAATGAGCAGTTCTTC. This encodes CASSLAGSGWDNEQFF.

This chain joins TRBV6-1 and TRBJ1-1; 7 positions match TRBD1. The CDR3 runs to 14 residues. Germline V gives CDR1 MNHNS, CDR2 SASEGT. V gave up 3 bases and J gave up 1 base; unmatched junction bases: 2. The CDR3 DNA sequence: TGTGCCAGCAGTGAGGGACAGAGGAACACTGAAGCTTTCTTT. The encoded protein is CASSEGQRNTEAFF.

This clone was seen a handful of times. V is TRBV7-9 and J is TRBJ2-2; D ambiguous. The V gene lost 5 bases and the J gene lost 2 bases, with 3 bases spanning the gap. The length of the CDR3 is 12 residues. Germline loops: CDR1 SEHNR, CDR2 FQNEAQ (reference sequence). The CDR3 nucleotides read TGTGCCAGCAGCATAAACACCGGGGAGCTGTTTTTT. Translating it yields CASSINTGELFF.

This chain uses TRBV30 with TRBJ2-7; 8 bases are shared with TRBD1. Germline V lookup: CDR1 GTSNPN, CDR2 SVGIG (reference sequence). The CDR3 contains 16 residues. The trim removed 2 bases at V and 3 bases at J, leaving 12 bases unmatched. The CDR3 nucleotides are TGTGCCTGGAGTAAAACCGGGACAGGCTACCTCTACGAGCAGTACTTC. It is translated as CAWSKTGTGYLYEQYF.

The chain uses TRBV5-1 and TRBJ2-1; 10 positions match TRBD2. From germline, CDR1 is SGHRS and CDR2 YFSETQ. The CDR3 consists of 15 residues. After removal of 2 bases from V and 8 bases from J, the junction contained 7 bases not matched to a gene. This chain's CDR3 is CASSFTSGIAHEQFF. Here the CDR3 DNA reads TGCGCCAGCAGCTTTACTAGCGGGATAGCTCATGAGCAGTTCTTC. The full variable domain, rest sourced from reference TRBV5-1 and TRBJ2-1, is KAGVTQTPRYLIKTRGQQVTLSCSPISGHRSVSWYQQTPGQGLQFLFEYFSETQRNKGNFPGRFSGRQFSNSRSEMNVSTLELGDSALYLCASSFTSGIAHEQFFGPGTRLTVL.

This sequence joins TRBV13 and TRBJ1-1, with 8 positions matching TRBD1. Germline CDR1 reads PRHDT; CDR2 reads FYEKMQ (reference sequence). This CDR3 comprises 15 residues. J lost 8 bases, V lost 0 bases, and 8 bases had no gene match. DNA for the CDR3: TGTGCCAGCAGCTTAGGGGACAGGGAAAAACTGGAAGCTTTCTTT. Its translation is CASSLGDREKLEAFF.

CDR3 residues: CASSVDSGPKTQYF. The CDR3 DNA sequence: TGTGCCAGCAGCGTAGATAGCGGCCCCAAGACCCAGTACTTC. The chain is built from TRBV9 and TRBJ2-5; a weak D match, TRBD2 (6 bases). The CDR3 totals 14 residues. Trimming took off 0 bases at V and 6 bases at J, with 12 bases between the two ends. Germline CDR1 reads SGDLS; CDR2 reads YYNGEE.

J is TRBJ1-5 and V is TRBV6-2 or TRBV6-3; D uncertain. The V end was cut by 5 bases, the J end by 5 bases, with 7 bases between. CDR1 and CDR2 from the germline V gene are MNHEY and SVGEGT. CDR3 length: 12 residues. In DNA, the CDR3 is TGTGCCAGCAGTGGGCAATATCAGCCCCAGCATTTT. It translates to CASSGQYQPQHF.

The J gene is TRBJ2-5, the V gene TRBV25-1; 15 positions match TRBD2. CDR3 length equals 18 residues. Losses at the gene ends were 4 bases for V and 5 bases for J; bases not matched to a gene: 11. In germline, CDR1 is MGHDK, CDR2 SYGVNS. The CDR3 DNA is TGTGCCAGCAGTGGGGGACTAGCGGGAGGCAGTGGTGGGGAGACCCAGTACTTC. This codes for CASSGGLAGGSGGETQYF.

This clone was found a few times. The rearrangement links TRBV4-2 to TRBJ1-3; D remains unclear. CDR3 size: 18 residues. The ends were cut back, 8 bases at V and 0 bases at J, with 23 bases in the middle. Per germline, CDR1 LGHNA and CDR2 YNFKEQ. CDR3 in DNA: TGTGCCAGCTCCGACCGACGGGTCTTCGGATTCTCTGGAAACACCATATATTTT. Protein product: CASSDRRVFGFSGNTIYF.